This record covers a single T cell receptor beta chain. This entry is derived from a study of T cells in Graves' hyperthyroidism and ophthalmopathy. What was amplified from RNA transcripts were TCR beta CDR3 regions. An initial round of RT-PCR targeting the TCR CDR3 relied on the HTBI primer set. TCRdb fed the multiplex PCR reads into MiXCR, producing one record per CDR3 protein. The sample holds about 590,000 distinct CDR3 sequences, around 14% seen once. This CDR3 contains 17 residues. Germline CDR1 MGHRA, CDR2 YSYEKL. Trimming cost V 0 bases and J 5 bases; bases outside gene matches: 11. The sample taken for sequencing was blood. This sequence was found in a woman between 18 and 29 years old with Graves' ophthalmopathy. The chain has TRBV4-1 and TRBJ2-7; 9 nucleotides line up with TRBD2. The CDR3 sequence: CASSQEGSLAGRDEQYF. The CDR3 DNA follows: TGCGCCAGCAGCCAAGAAGGCAGCCTAGCGGGACGGGACGAGCAGTACTTC.